Each of the 8 T cell receptor beta chains below was sequenced from the same sample in a study of blood T cell repertoires in COVID-19. Assay: immunoSEQ multiplex PCR; the TCRdb copy retains only in-frame clones and omits some. This sample has some 240,000 clones, with over 70% found just once. Sequenced: peripheral blood. The receptor set was obtained from a woman aged 70-85 years with acute or convalescent COVID-19.

This clone has only a few counts. J is TRBJ2-7 and V is TRBV14, with D possibly TRBD2 on 6 matching bases. The germline V gene has CDR1 SGHDN and CDR2 FVKESK. The CDR3 is 16 amino acids. Trimming left V 1 base short and J 4 bases short, with 17 bases between. The CDR3 is CASSQGGRGETYEQYF. CDR3 coding DNA: TGTGCCAGCAGCCAAGGAGGGCGCGGGGAAACGTACGAGCAGTACTTC. The variable domain in full, completed from reference TRBV14 and TRBJ2-7, reads EAGVTQFPSHSVIEKGQTVTLRCDPISGHDNLYWYRRVMGKEIKFLLHFVKESKQDESGMPNNRFLAERTGGTYSTLKVQPAELEDSGVYFCASSQGGRGETYEQYFGPGTRLTVT.

The genes are TRBV6-5 and TRBJ2-5, with a possible D match to TRBD1 (6 bases). Looked up from germline, CDR1 is MNHEY and CDR2 is SVGAGI. The V gene lost 5 bases and the J gene lost 9 bases, with 22 bases spanning the gap. This CDR3 is 15 amino acids long. For the CDR3, the DNA is TGTGCCAGCAGTCCCCTCGGGACAAGGCGGACGGCCCAGTACTTC. Translation gives CASSPLGTRRTAQYF.

This clone has only one observation. The rearrangement joins TRBV30 to TRBJ1-5; D remains unclear. The CDR3 spans 13 residues. The germline gives CDR1 GTSNPN, CDR2 SVGIG (reference sequence). V lost 1 base to trimming and J lost 8 bases, with 12 bases between them. CDR3 protein: CAWSATPGEPQHF. CDR3 sequence (DNA): TGTGCCTGGAGTGCTACCCCCGGTGAGCCCCAGCATTTT.

This clone has more than one count but fewer than ten. CDR3 amino acids: CASSSLLDRDNEQFF. DNA for the CDR3: TGTGCCAGCAGTTCCCTCCTAGACAGAGACAATGAGCAGTTCTTC. The J gene is TRBJ2-1, the V gene TRBV6-2 or TRBV6-3; possible D gene TRBD1, 5 bases. Trimming took off 4 bases at V and 5 bases at J, with 15 bases between the two ends. Germline V gene sequence: CDR1 MNHEY, CDR2 SVGEGT. The CDR3 totals 15 residues.

The chain links TRBV5-1 to TRBJ1-1; 8 bases line up with TRBD1. Trimming cost V 1 base and J 0 bases; bases outside gene matches: 2. Germline V gives CDR1 SGHRS, CDR2 YFSETQ. The CDR3 totals 15 residues. The CDR3 DNA is TGCGCCAGCAGCTTGCGACAGGGGTTGAACACTGAAGCTTTCTTT. Its translation: CASSLRQGLNTEAFF.

This clone was observed a few times. The chain recombines TRBV7-2 with TRBJ2-7; D unresolved. V was clipped by 0 bases and J by 3 bases, with 9 bases between them. Germline V gives CDR1 SGHTA, CDR2 FQGNSA. CDR3 length: 14 residues. DNA for the CDR3: TGTGCCAGCAGCTTAGCGAAACACAGCTACGAGCAGTACTTC. Encoded protein: CASSLAKHSYEQYF.

This chain connects TRBV5-1 to TRBJ2-3; 10 nucleotides agree with TRBD1. Germline V gives CDR1 SGHRS, CDR2 YFSETQ. The J segment lost 0 bases and the V segment lost 6 bases, leaving 7 bases of the junction unmatched. The CDR3 loop spans 16 amino acids. The CDR3 loop reads CASNSGTGASTDTQYF. CDR3 DNA: TGCGCCAGCAACAGCGGGACAGGGGCTAGCACAGATACGCAGTATTTT.

V and J are TRBV3-1 (or the pseudogene TRBV3-2) and TRBJ2-4; 7 bases agree with TRBD1. The CDR3 runs 16 residues. CDR1 is LGHDT, CDR2 YNNKEL, per germline (reference sequence). Trimming removed 4 bases from V and 5 bases from J; junction bases left unmatched: 11. CDR3 residues: CASSRSTGVGQNIQYF. As DNA, the CDR3 is TGTGCCAGCAGCCGAAGTACAGGGGTAGGGCAAAACATTCAGTACTTC.